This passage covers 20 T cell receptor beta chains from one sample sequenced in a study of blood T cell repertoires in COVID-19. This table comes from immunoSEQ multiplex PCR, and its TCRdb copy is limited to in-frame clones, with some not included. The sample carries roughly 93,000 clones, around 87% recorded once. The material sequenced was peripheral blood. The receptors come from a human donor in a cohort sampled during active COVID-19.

The DNA for the CDR3 is TGTGCCAGCAGTTCCTGGACAGGGGGCACGAACACCGGGGAGCTGTTTTTT. Protein product: CASSSWTGGTNTGELFF. This rearrangement joins TRBV28 to TRBJ2-2; 11 nucleotides align to TRBD1. The V gene end was trimmed by 4 bases and the J gene end by 0 bases; junction bases not matched to a gene: 4. Germline-derived CDR1 and CDR2 are MDHEN and SYDVKM. The CDR3 contains 17 residues.

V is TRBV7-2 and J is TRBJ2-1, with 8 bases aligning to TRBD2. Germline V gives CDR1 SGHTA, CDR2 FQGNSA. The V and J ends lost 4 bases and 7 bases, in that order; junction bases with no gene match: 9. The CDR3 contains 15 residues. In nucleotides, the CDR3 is TGTGCCAGCAGCTCCCGCCAGGGACTAGAAAATGAGCAGTTCTTC. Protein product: CASSSRQGLENEQFF.

The chain's CDR3 is CASSPSSGRSYEQYF. In nucleotides, the CDR3 is TGTGCCAGCAGCCCATCGAGCGGGAGGTCCTACGAGCAGTACTTC. The chain uses TRBV7-3 and TRBJ2-7, with 9 nucleotides matching TRBD2. V lost 5 bases, J lost 1 base, and 6 bases stayed unmatched. CDR1 is SGHTA, CDR2 FQGTGA, per germline. CDR3 size: 15 residues. The full variable domain, completed using reference TRBV7-3 and TRBJ2-7, is GAGVSQTPSNKVTEKGKYVELRCDPISGHTALYWYRQSLGQGPEFLIYFQGTGAADDSGLPNDRFFAVRPEGSVSTLKIQRTERGDSAVYLCASSPSSGRSYEQYFGPGTRLTVT.

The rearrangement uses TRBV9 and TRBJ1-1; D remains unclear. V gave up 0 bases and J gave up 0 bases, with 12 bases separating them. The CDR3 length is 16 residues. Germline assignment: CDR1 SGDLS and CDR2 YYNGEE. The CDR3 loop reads CASSVVGSLLNTEAFF. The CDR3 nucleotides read TGTGCCAGCAGCGTAGTGGGCAGTCTCTTGAACACTGAAGCTTTCTTT.

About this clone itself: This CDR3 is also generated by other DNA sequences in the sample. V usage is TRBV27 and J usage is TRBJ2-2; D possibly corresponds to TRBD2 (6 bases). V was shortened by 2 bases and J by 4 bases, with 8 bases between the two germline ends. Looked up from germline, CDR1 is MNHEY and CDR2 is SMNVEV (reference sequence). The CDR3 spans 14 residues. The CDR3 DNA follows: TGTGCCAGCAGTTTAAGGGGAGGCACCGGGGAGCTGTTTTTT. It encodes CASSLRGGTGELFF.

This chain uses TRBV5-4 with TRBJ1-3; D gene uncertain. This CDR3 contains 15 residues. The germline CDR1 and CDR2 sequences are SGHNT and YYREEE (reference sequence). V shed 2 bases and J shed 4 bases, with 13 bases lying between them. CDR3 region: CASSFNPDSGNTIYF. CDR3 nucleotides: TGTGCCAGCAGCTTCAACCCGGACTCGGGAAACACCATATATTTT. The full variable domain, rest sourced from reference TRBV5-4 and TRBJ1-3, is ETGVTQSPTHLIKTRGQQVTLRCSSQSGHNTVSWYQQALGQGPQFIFQYYREEENGRGNFPPRFSGLQFPNYSSELNVNALELDDSALYLCASSFNPDSGNTIYFGEGSWLTVV.

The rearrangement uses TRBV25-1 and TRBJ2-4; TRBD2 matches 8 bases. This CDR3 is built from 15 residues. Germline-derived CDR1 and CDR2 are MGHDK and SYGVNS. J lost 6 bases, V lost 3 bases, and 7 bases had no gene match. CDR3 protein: CASSDRAGEGNIQYF. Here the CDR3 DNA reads TGTGCCAGCAGTGACAGAGCGGGAGAGGGAAACATTCAGTACTTC.

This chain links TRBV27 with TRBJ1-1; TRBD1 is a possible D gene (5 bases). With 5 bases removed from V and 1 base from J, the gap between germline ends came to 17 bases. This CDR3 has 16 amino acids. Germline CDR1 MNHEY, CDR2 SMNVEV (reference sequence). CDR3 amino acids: CASSPSVGQKNTEAFF. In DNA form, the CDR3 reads TGTGCCAGCAGTCCCTCCGTTGGACAAAAGAACACTGAAGCTTTCTTT.

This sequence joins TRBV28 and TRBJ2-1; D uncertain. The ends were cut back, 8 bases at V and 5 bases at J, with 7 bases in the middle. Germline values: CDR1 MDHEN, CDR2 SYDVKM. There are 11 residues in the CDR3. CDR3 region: CASLNDNEQFF. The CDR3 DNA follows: TGTGCCAGCCTAAATGACAATGAGCAGTTCTTC.

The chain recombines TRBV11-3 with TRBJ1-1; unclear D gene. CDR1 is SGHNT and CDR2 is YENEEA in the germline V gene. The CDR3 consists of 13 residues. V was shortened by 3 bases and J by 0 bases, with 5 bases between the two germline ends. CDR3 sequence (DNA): TGTGCCAGCAGCTTTTCAATGAACACTGAAGCTTTCTTT. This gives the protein CASSFSMNTEAFF.

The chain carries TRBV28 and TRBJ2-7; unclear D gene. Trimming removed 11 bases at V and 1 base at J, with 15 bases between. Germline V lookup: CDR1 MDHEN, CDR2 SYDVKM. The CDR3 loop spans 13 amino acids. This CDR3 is CASGGTYSYEQYF. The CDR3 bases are TGTGCCTCAGGTGGTACTTATTCCTACGAGCAGTACTTC.

The CDR3 DNA follows: TGTGCCAGCAGCCACCTTAGCGGGGAAGCCTACGAGCAGTACTTC. Its translation: CASSHLSGEAYEQYF. The rearrangement links TRBV4-2 to TRBJ2-7, with 8 positions matching TRBD2. The length of the CDR3 is 15 residues. V trimming: 3 bases; J trimming: 2 bases; junction bases outside the gene matches: 6. Germline CDR1 and CDR2: LGHNA and YNFKEQ.

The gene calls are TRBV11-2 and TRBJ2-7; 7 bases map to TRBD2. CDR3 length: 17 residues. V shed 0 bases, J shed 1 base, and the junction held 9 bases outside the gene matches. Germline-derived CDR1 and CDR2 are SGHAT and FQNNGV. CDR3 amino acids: CASSLEARASGSYEQYF. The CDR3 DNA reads TGTGCCAGCAGCTTAGAGGCAAGGGCTAGCGGATCCTACGAGCAGTACTTC.

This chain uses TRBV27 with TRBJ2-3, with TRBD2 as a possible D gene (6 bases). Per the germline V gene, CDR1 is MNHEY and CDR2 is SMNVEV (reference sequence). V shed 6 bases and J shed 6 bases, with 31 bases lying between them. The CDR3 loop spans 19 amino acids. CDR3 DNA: TGTGCCAGCAGCCCTTTTTCCGGGGGAATTATCCAGAACGGGGATACGCAGTATTTT. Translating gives CASSPFSGGIIQNGDTQYF.

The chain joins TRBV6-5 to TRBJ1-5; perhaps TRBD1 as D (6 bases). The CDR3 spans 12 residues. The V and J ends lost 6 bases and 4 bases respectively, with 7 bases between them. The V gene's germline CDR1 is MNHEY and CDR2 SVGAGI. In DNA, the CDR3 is TGTGCCAGCAGCACAGGGAATCAGCCCCAGCATTTT. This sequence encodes CASSTGNQPQHF.

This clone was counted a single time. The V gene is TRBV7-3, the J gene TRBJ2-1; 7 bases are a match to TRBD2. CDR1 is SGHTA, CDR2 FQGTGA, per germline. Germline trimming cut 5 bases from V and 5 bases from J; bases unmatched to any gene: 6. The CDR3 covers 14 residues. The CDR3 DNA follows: TGTGCCAGCAGCGCCGGGACTATACACAATGAGCAGTTCTTC. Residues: CASSAGTIHNEQFF.

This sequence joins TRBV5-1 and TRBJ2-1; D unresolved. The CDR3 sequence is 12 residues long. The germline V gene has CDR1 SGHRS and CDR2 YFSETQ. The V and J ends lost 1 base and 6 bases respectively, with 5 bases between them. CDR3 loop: CASSLIRNEQFF. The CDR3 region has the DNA TGCGCCAGCAGCTTGATTCGCAATGAGCAGTTCTTC.

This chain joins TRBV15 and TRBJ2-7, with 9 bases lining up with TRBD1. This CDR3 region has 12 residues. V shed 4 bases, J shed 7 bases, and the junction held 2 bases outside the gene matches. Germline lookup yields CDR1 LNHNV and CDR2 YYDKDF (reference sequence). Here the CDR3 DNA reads TGTGCCACCAGCAACAGGGGGCGTGAGCAGTACTTC. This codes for CATSNRGREQYF.

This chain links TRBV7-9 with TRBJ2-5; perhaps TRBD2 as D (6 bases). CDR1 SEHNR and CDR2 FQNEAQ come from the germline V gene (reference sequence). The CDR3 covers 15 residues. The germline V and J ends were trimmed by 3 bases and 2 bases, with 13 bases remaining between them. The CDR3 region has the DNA TGTGCCAGCAGCTTCCGAAAGGAGGGACAAGAGACCCAGTACTTC. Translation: CASSFRKEGQETQYF.

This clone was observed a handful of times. As DNA, the CDR3 is TGCGCCAGCAGCGGCGCAGGGGGAGGCAATCAGCCCCAGCATTTT. As protein: CASSGAGGGNQPQHF. The chain employs TRBV4-1 and TRBJ1-5; the match to TRBD1 covers 7 bases. With V trimmed by 5 bases and J by 2 bases, 6 bases remained unmatched. CDR1 and CDR2 (germline): MGHRA, YSYEKL. This CDR3 is built from 15 residues.